This passage covers 18 T cell receptor beta chains from one sample sequenced in a study of vaccination effects on CD4 cells after COVID-19. Assay: immunoSEQ multiplex PCR; the TCRdb copy retains only in-frame clones and omits some. The table shows around 29,000 clones, with 55% to 85% occurring only once. Their antigens remain unidentified. Pools of viral peptides were used by the ViraFEST assay to expand antigen-specific CD4+ T cells ahead of sequencing. Subsequent to roughly 9 days of culture, CD4+ T cells were isolated. As their vaccination, participants received two doses of either BNT162b2 or mRNA-1273. This specimen consisted of CD4+ T cells from PBMCs cultured with HCoV-NL63 spike peptides, obtained after COVID-19 vaccination. Receptor source: a human donor who received a COVID-19 vaccine.

CDR3 protein: CAISEGLAGHNEQFF. CDR3 nucleotide sequence: TGTGCCATCAGTGAGGGGCTAGCGGGCCACAATGAGCAGTTCTTC. The rearrangement joins TRBV10-3 to TRBJ2-1; 8 nucleotides agree with TRBD2. The CDR3 length is 15 residues. Per the germline V gene, CDR1 is ENHRY and CDR2 is SYGVKD. Trimming at V came to 2 bases and at J to 5 bases, leaving 5 bases not matched to a gene.

The gene calls are TRBV27 and TRBJ2-7; no reliable D call. V was trimmed by 5 bases and J by 6 bases, leaving 5 bases between them. From germline, CDR1 is MNHEY and CDR2 SMNVEV (reference sequence). This CDR3 spans 10 amino acids. The CDR3, as DNA: TGTGCCAGCAGTGTGCCCGAGCAGTACTTC. This sequence encodes CASSVPEQYF.

This chain joins TRBV6-4 and TRBJ1-1; the D gene is possibly TRBD1 (5 bases). Per germline, CDR1 MRHNA and CDR2 SNTAGT. V dropped 3 bases and J dropped 5 bases, with 19 bases sitting between them. The CDR3 has 16 amino acids. The DNA of the CDR3 is TGTGCCAGCAGTGAAGAAGAGGCAGGGTTGGGGACTGAAGCTTTCTTT. Protein sequence: CASSEEEAGLGTEAFF.

V is TRBV4-1 and J is TRBJ1-1; the D gene is possibly TRBD1 (5 bases). The CDR3 runs 15 residues. V shed 1 base and J shed 10 bases, with 19 bases lying between them. The germline V gene has CDR1 MGHRA and CDR2 YSYEKL. The CDR3 sequence: CASSQGQGVARGAFF. As DNA, the CDR3 is TGCGCCAGCAGCCAAGGTCAGGGAGTGGCTCGGGGAGCTTTCTTT.

The genes are TRBV4-1 and TRBJ2-2; 7 bases map to TRBD2. Trimming took 8 bases from V and 4 from J; bases not matched to a gene: 16. In germline, CDR1 is MGHRA, CDR2 YSYEKL. This CDR3 contains 17 residues. In DNA form, the CDR3 reads TGCGCCAGCCGGCCCGGGGCTAGCGGAGACACCACCGGGGAGCTGTTTTTT. Its translation is CASRPGASGDTTGELFF.

The chain combines TRBV5-1 with TRBJ2-7, with 12 bases identical to TRBD2. This CDR3 contains 17 residues. With V trimmed by 4 bases and J by 5 bases, 13 bases remained unmatched. The germline CDR1 and CDR2 sequences are SGHRS and YFSETQ. The CDR3 region has the DNA TGCGCCAGCAGCCCACGCCTGACTAGCGGGAGTATCAACGAGCAGTACTTC. Translated: CASSPRLTSGSINEQYF. The full variable domain, its missing parts supplied by reference TRBV5-1 and TRBJ2-7, is KAGVTQTPRYLIKTRGQQVTLSCSPISGHRSVSWYQQTPGQGLQFLFEYFSETQRNKGNFPGRFSGRQFSNSRSEMNVSTLELGDSALYLCASSPRLTSGSINEQYFGPGTRLTVT.

In its sample, this clone was seen a few times. V usage is TRBV5-4 and J usage is TRBJ2-7, with 8 bases lining up with TRBD1. J gave up 2 bases and V 1 base, and 2 bases lay outside the gene matches. The CDR3 loop spans 14 amino acids. Germline CDR1 is SGHNT and CDR2 is YYREEE (reference sequence). DNA for the CDR3: TGTGCCAGCAGCTTGAGCAGGGGGCCCTACGAGCAGTACTTC. It is translated as CASSLSRGPYEQYF.

The V and J genes are TRBV30 and TRBJ1-2; D gene ambiguous. Germline lookup yields CDR1 GTSNPN and CDR2 SVGIG (reference sequence). This CDR3 contains 10 residues. Trimming cost V 1 base and J 7 bases, with 4 bases left between them. The CDR3 DNA reads as TGTGCCTGGAGTGGAGGTGGCTACACCTTC. Residues: CAWSGGGYTF.

The chain couples TRBV6-1 to TRBJ2-1; a weak D match, TRBD2 (5 bases). The CDR3 extends over 13 amino acids. Trimming stripped 2 bases from V and 13 bases from J, with 15 bases between. Germline V gene sequence: CDR1 MNHNS, CDR2 SASEGT. CDR3 region: CASSELTTGLQFF. CDR3 coding DNA: TGTGCCAGCAGTGAACTTACGACGGGGTTACAGTTCTTC.

The rearrangement joins TRBV10-1 to TRBJ1-2; the D gene is possibly TRBD1 (6 bases). Germline V gives CDR1 WNHNN, CDR2 SYGVQD (reference sequence). The CDR3 runs 13 residues. V shed 3 bases and J shed 4 bases, with 9 bases lying between them. CDR3 nucleotide sequence: TGCGCCAGCAGTGAACAGGGCGCCTATGGCTACACCTTC. Translating it yields CASSEQGAYGYTF.

This clone was counted a few times. The chain combines TRBV5-1 with TRBJ2-7, with TRBD2 matching 9 bases. The CDR3 consists of 16 residues. V gave up 0 bases and J gave up 2 bases; unmatched junction bases: 6. Germline CDR1 reads SGHRS; CDR2 reads YFSETQ. The CDR3 bases are TGCGCCAGCAGCTTGGAGTTTAGCGGGAGACCCTACGAGCAGTACTTC. It yields the protein CASSLEFSGRPYEQYF.

The rearrangement joins TRBV18 to TRBJ1-1, with 9 bases fitting TRBD1. This CDR3 contains 12 residues. Germline V gene lookup returns CDR1 KGHSH and CDR2 LQKENI. V was clipped by 8 bases and J by 5 bases; unmatched bases: 3. For the CDR3, the DNA is TGTGCCAGCGGGGACAGGGCGACTGAAGCTTTCTTT. Residues: CASGDRATEAFF.

The rearrangement joins TRBV18 to TRBJ2-7, with 8 positions matching TRBD1. This CDR3 region has 15 residues. Trimming took 1 base from V and 1 from J; bases not matched to a gene: 3. Germline V gene sequence: CDR1 KGHSH, CDR2 LQKENI. Here the CDR3 DNA reads TGTGCCAGCTCACCACTAGGACAGGGATCCTACGAGCAGTACTTC. Protein product: CASSPLGQGSYEQYF.

The J gene is TRBJ1-5, the V gene TRBV30; TRBD1 is a possible D gene (5 bases). The CDR3 contains 13 residues. Germline-derived CDR1 and CDR2 are GTSNPN and SVGIG (reference sequence). The V end was cut by 4 bases, the J end by 6 bases, with 13 bases between. The CDR3 DNA reads as TGTGCCTGGACCGGGACTCTGGGTCAGCCCCAGCATTTT. It codes for CAWTGTLGQPQHF.

The J gene is TRBJ2-7, the V gene TRBV20-1; D may be TRBD2 (6 bases). Trimming cost V 3 bases and J 1 base, with 10 bases left between them. Germline V lookup: CDR1 DFQATT, CDR2 SNEGSKA (reference sequence). There are 13 residues in the CDR3. The CDR3 DNA is TGCAGTGCTAGTGGCGGGAAATCCTACGAGCAGTACTTC. It yields the protein CSASGGKSYEQYF.

This clone was observed a handful of times. This chain links TRBV7-7 with TRBJ2-5; weak D call: TRBD1 (5 bases). From germline, CDR1 is SSHAT and CDR2 FNYEAQ (reference sequence). The V gene lost 3 bases and the J gene lost 0 bases, with 11 bases spanning the gap. The CDR3 is 15 residues long. The CDR3 protein is CASSFGRVYQETQYF. Written as DNA, the CDR3 is TGTGCCAGCAGCTTCGGCAGGGTTTACCAAGAGACCCAGTACTTC.

The gene calls are TRBV21-1 and TRBJ1-1; the tabulated D call, TRBD1, remains unverified against the DNA. TRBV21-1 is designated a pseudogene. The CDR3 contains 18 residues. The DNA for the CDR3 is TGTGCCAGCAGCAAAGCCCGGCCGGGGTGGGCAGGGGCCACTGAAGCTTTCTTT. It yields the protein CASSKARPGWAGATEAFF.

V is TRBV10-3 and J is TRBJ2-7, with D possibly being TRBD2 (5 bases). Trimming cost V 8 bases and J 4 bases, with 15 bases left between them. This CDR3 spans 13 amino acids. Germline CDR1 ENHRY, CDR2 SYGVKD. The CDR3, as DNA: TGTGCCATCCGCCGGGTGGGGAGTTACGAGCAGTACTTC. Translated, it gives CAIRRVGSYEQYF.